This T cell receptor beta chain is drawn from a study of sequential checkpoint blockade in melanoma. Clones were read by immunoSEQ multiplex PCR, and TCRdb kept only the in-frame ones, dropping some. The data hold 5,000 to 5,500 clones, with 70% to 80% observed a single time. Stated treatment: randomized to nivolumab then ipilimumab (arm A) or the reverse (arm B). From thawed PBMCs, live CD3+CD8+ cells negative for CD19 and CD56 were sorted. The sequence came from a human donor with melanoma. Sequenced material: CD8+ T cells sorted from blood (inferred from file names), taken from a patient given nivolumab and ipilimumab in sequence.

In nucleotides, the CDR3 is TGTGCCAGCAGCACATGGGGGGGGAATGAGCAGTTCTTC. Protein: CASSTWGGNEQFF. The rearrangement links TRBV27 to TRBJ2-1, with TRBD2 identical over 7 bases. The CDR3 contains 13 residues. Germline V gene data show CDR1 as MNHEY and CDR2 as SMNVEV (reference sequence). V shed 6 bases and J 7 bases; nucleotides not matched to a gene: 6.